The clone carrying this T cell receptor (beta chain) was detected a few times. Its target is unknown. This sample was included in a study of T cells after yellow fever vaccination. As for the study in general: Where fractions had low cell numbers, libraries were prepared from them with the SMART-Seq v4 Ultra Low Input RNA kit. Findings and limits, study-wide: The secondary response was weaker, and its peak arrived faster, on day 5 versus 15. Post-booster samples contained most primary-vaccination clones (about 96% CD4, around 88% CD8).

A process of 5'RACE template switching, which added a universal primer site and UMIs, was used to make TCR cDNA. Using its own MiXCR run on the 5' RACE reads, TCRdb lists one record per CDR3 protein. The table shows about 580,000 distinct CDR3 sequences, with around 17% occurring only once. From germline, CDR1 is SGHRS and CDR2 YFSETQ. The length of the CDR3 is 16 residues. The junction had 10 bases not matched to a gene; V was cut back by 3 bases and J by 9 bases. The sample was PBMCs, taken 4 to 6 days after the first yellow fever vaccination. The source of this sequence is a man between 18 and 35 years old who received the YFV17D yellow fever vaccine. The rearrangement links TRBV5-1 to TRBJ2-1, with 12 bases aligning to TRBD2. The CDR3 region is CASSSSLAGGPGEQFF. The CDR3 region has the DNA TGCGCCAGCAGCTCATCTCTAGCGGGGGGGCCGGGTGAGCAGTTCTTC.